The sequence of this T cell receptor beta chain was determined in a study of cytomegalovirus exposure and HLA in healthy donors. In regard to this clone: The antigen is undetermined.

Primers: 60 Vbeta forward and 13 Jbeta reverse. Repertoires were generated with immunoSEQ multiplex PCR, while TCRdb's copy carries only in-frame clones and drops some. The table includes about 120,000 clones, over 80% detected once. Broader study findings: The availability of immune exposure information extended only to CMV serostatus. It was reportedly the case that the classifier diagnosed cytomegalovirus status with high specificity and sensitivity.

The CDR3 is 16 amino acids. With 3 bases clipped from V and 4 bases from J, the junction kept 8 bases outside the gene matches. Germline loops: CDR1 SGDLS, CDR2 YYNGEE. This sequence joins TRBV9 and TRBJ2-2, with 8 bases identical to TRBD2. This sequence was found in a man in his fifties or sixties in good health and CMV-seronegative. Sample: PBMCs. This CDR3 reads CASSAGLVGGTGELFF. As DNA, the CDR3 is TGTGCCAGCAGCGCGGGACTAGTGGGTGGCACCGGGGAGCTGTTTTTT.